This TCR beta chain was obtained from a study of T cell repertoires in cytomegalovirus infection. Study in general: Based on public TCR beta signatures, there were indications of CMV infection and of a matching HLA type. General study points: Cumulated frequencies of public TCR beta families served to identify carriers of CMV plus the relevant HLA. The ex vivo response was dominated by HLA-C-restricted CMV-specific TCR beta clonotypes.

From the reads, TCRdb called clonotypes with MiXCR, one entry per CDR3 protein. This table has 450,000 to 650,000 distinct CDR3 sequences, 26% appearing once. With V trimmed by 6 bases and J by 0 bases, 7 bases remained unmatched. The CDR3 has 16 amino acids. The germline CDR1 and CDR2 sequences are SQVTM and ANQGSEA. As to this clonotype: Its antigen is not identified.

The sequenced material came from PBMCs. The clonotype originates from a human donor in good health (CMV status not recorded). Some clones in this sample may be carry-over from other donors' samples. The gene calls are TRBV29-1 and TRBJ2-6; 8 nucleotides match TRBD2. CDR3 residues: CSVLLAASSGANVLTF. The CDR3 region has the DNA TGCAGCGTCCTACTAGCGGCCAGCTCTGGGGCCAACGTCCTGACTTTC.